The next 24 T cell receptor beta chains were all read from a single sample in a study of post-analysis software for immune sequencing data. Findings of the study overall: Compared with controls, patients had more of 4 to 6 TRBV segments, including TRBV5-6, TRBV5-1 and TRBV20-1.

Each TCR beta cDNA library carried unique molecular identifiers. TCRdb ran MiXCR on the PCR reads and lists one entry per CDR3 protein. The table lists fewer than 850,000 distinct CDR3 sequences, 25% to 30% of them singletons. These receptors' targets are unknown. The sequencing sample was made of blood. These receptors originate from a girl aged 5-17 years with multiple sclerosis.

The chain joins TRBV28 to TRBJ2-7; TRBD1 agrees at 7 bases. Germline lookup yields CDR1 MDHEN and CDR2 SYDVKM. V lost 5 bases to trimming and J lost 2 bases; unmatched junction nucleotides: 9. The CDR3 has 15 residues. CDR3 DNA: TGTGCCAGCAGTACAGGGGACAGTTTTACCTACGAGCAGTACTTC. Translation: CASSTGDSFTYEQYF.

The chain combines TRBV20-1 with TRBJ2-7; D not certain. V dropped 4 bases and J dropped 6 bases, with 13 bases sitting between them. CDR3 size: 12 residues. Germline V lookup: CDR1 DFQATT, CDR2 SNEGSKA (reference sequence). The CDR3 spells CSANGDRFEQYF. CDR3 DNA: TGCAGTGCTAATGGGGATCGTTTCGAGCAGTACTTC.

This clonotype was recorded a few times. V and J are TRBV7-9 and TRBJ2-5; 12 bases are a match to TRBD1. The CDR3 sequence is 17 residues long. The V and J ends lost 2 bases and 6 bases, in that order; junction bases with no gene match: 10. CDR1 and CDR2 (germline): SEHNR, FQNEAQ (reference sequence). CDR3 residues: CASSLTTGTGGEKTQYF. The CDR3 region has the DNA TGTGCCAGCAGCTTAACCACCGGGACAGGGGGCGAAAAGACCCAGTACTTC.

The rearrangement uses TRBV7-9 and TRBJ2-7; D remains ambiguous. V lost 6 bases to trimming and J lost 5 bases, with 14 bases between them. CDR1 and CDR2 from the germline V gene are SEHNR and FQNEAQ (reference sequence). The CDR3 sequence is 13 residues long. The CDR3 DNA reads as TGTGCCAGCAGTCATCCGGGCAGGAACGAGCAGTACTTC. Its protein is CASSHPGRNEQYF.

The rearrangement links TRBV7-9 to TRBJ2-7; 7 positions agree with TRBD1. The germline V gene has CDR1 SEHNR and CDR2 FQNEAQ (reference sequence). V gave up 5 bases and J gave up 2 bases; unmatched junction bases: 9. This CDR3 has 15 amino acids. The CDR3 loop reads CASSGLGDSTYEQYF. The CDR3 nucleotides read TGTGCCAGCAGCGGATTGGGGGACAGCACCTACGAGCAGTACTTC. The whole variable domain, filled in from reference TRBV7-9 and TRBJ2-7, reads DTGVSQNPRHKITKRGQNVTFRCDPISEHNRLYWYRQTLGQGPEFLTYFQNEAQLEKSRLLSDRFSAERPKGSFSTLEIQRTEQGDSAMYLCASSGLGDSTYEQYFGPGTRLTVT.

This clonotype was seen more than once but under ten times. This rearrangement joins TRBV6-1 to TRBJ1-4; 7 nucleotides line up with TRBD1. Germline loops: CDR1 MNHNS, CDR2 SASEGT. With 5 bases clipped from V and 3 bases from J, the junction kept 3 bases outside the gene matches. The CDR3 extends over 14 amino acids. This CDR3 reads CASSKGAANEKLFF. In DNA, the CDR3 is TGTGCCAGCAGTAAGGGGGCTGCTAATGAAAAACTGTTTTTT.

This clonotype was counted a few times. CDR3 protein: CASSLVTSGAPSYNEQFF. The DNA of the CDR3 is TGTGCCAGCAGTTTGGTGACTAGCGGGGCCCCCTCCTACAATGAGCAGTTCTTC. The chain joins TRBV12-3 or TRBV12-4 to TRBJ2-1, with 11 bases aligning to TRBD2. The CDR3 has 18 residues. V shed 3 bases and J 0 bases; nucleotides not matched to a gene: 7.

This clonotype was recorded only once. The rearrangement links TRBV10-3 to TRBJ1-5; TRBD1 might be the D (5 bases). Per germline, CDR1 ENHRY and CDR2 SYGVKD. The CDR3 consists of 14 residues. V lost 1 base to trimming and J lost 9 bases, with 13 bases between them. The CDR3 loop reads CAISEYLRDRPQHF. The CDR3 DNA reads TGTGCCATCAGTGAGTATCTCAGGGATCGGCCCCAGCATTTT.

The genes are TRBV7-8 and TRBJ2-7; D perhaps matches TRBD1 (5 bases). The V end was cut by 4 bases, the J end by 2 bases, with 15 bases between. There are 15 residues in the CDR3. Germline V gene lookup returns CDR1 SGHVS and CDR2 FQNEAQ. The CDR3 DNA reads TGTGCCAGCAGCTGGTTTTCGGACACCACCTACGAGCAGTACTTC. Amino acids: CASSWFSDTTYEQYF.

As for this clonotype: One end of the junction varies from germline; a read error may be responsible. This sequence joins TRBV7-9 and TRBJ1-2, with a weak D call TRBD1 (6 bases). In germline, CDR1 is SEHNR, CDR2 FQNEAQ (reference sequence). The CDR3 has 15 residues. CDR3 region: CANSLVQGINYGYTF. CDR3 DNA sequence: TGTGCCAACAGCTTAGTGCAGGGGATCAACTATGGCTACACCTTC.

The chain joins TRBV28 to TRBJ1-1; 7 bases agree with TRBD1. After removal of 3 bases from V and 7 bases from J, the junction contained 8 bases not matched to a gene. CDR3 length: 14 residues. Per the germline V gene, CDR1 is MDHEN and CDR2 is SYDVKM. The CDR3 DNA sequence: TGTGCCAGCAGTTTCGCAGGGGGTAAAGATGAAGCTTTCTTT. It codes for CASSFAGGKDEAFF.

The V call is TRBV21-1, the J call TRBJ2-5; the DNA was not used to check the table's D call, TRBD1. TRBV21-1 is recorded as a pseudogene. This CDR3 comprises 15 residues. DNA of the CDR3: TGTGCCAGCAGCACCGTTAGGAGGCGGGGAGAGACCCAGTACTTC. Its translation: CASSTVRRRGETQYF.

This clonotype was recorded a few times. The chain recombines TRBV25-1 with TRBJ2-7; either TRBD1 or TRBD2 may supply D (5 bases each). The closer fit of TRBJ2-5 to the DNA end suggests the J call may be wrong. CDR1 is MGHDK, CDR2 SYGVNS, per germline. The CDR3 has 15 amino acids. CDR3 protein: CASSEWDLLGETQYF. For the CDR3, the DNA is TGTGCCAGCAGTGAATGGGACCTCCTAGGGGAGACCCAGTACTTC.

J is TRBJ1-1 and V is TRBV3-1; perhaps TRBD1 as D (5 bases). Trimming took 3 bases from V and 4 from J, leaving 18 bases between them. CDR1 and CDR2 (germline): LGHDT, YNNKEL (reference sequence). The CDR3 has 16 amino acids. The CDR3 protein is CASSQGTPGIGTEAFF. The CDR3 DNA sequence: TGTGCCAGCAGCCAGGGGACCCCCGGAATTGGCACTGAAGCTTTCTTT.

This chain uses TRBV3-1 with TRBJ1-2; D is uncertain. This CDR3 region has 16 residues. Germline assignment: CDR1 LGHDT and CDR2 YNNKEL (reference sequence). V gave up 0 bases and J gave up 8 bases, with 19 bases separating them. CDR3 protein: CASSQDLGSGVGGYTF. The CDR3 region has the DNA TGTGCCAGCAGCCAAGATCTCGGCTCCGGGGTTGGAGGCTACACCTTC.

This clonotype was detected only a few times. This chain connects TRBV12-3 or TRBV12-4 to TRBJ2-1; 8 bases align to TRBD1. The CDR3 loop spans 14 amino acids. V dropped 4 bases and J dropped 9; count of bases not matched to a gene: 8. For the CDR3, the DNA is TGTGCCAGCAGTTCGTGGACAGGGACCAGTGAGCAGTTCTTC. It specifies CASSSWTGTSEQFF.

The chain is built from TRBV6-6 and TRBJ2-7, with a tentative D call TRBD2 (5 bases). This CDR3 contains 14 residues. Germline V CDR1 and CDR2: MNHNY, SVGAGI (reference sequence). V lost 2 bases and J 7 bases, leaving 15 bases between the germline ends. CDR3 nucleotides: TGTGCCAGCAGTTACCTACTAGAAGTTGGTGAGCAGTACTTC. Amino acids: CASSYLLEVGEQYF.

Concerning this clonotype itself: The junction departs from the called germline gene at one end, perhaps through a read error. V and J are TRBV5-5 and TRBJ2-3; no definite D call. The V gene's germline CDR1 is SGHKS and CDR2 YYEKEE (reference sequence). The CDR3 consists of 14 residues. The CDR3 sequence is CTSSPRWSTDTQYF. CDR3 DNA: TGTACCAGCAGCCCACGTTGGAGTACAGATACGCAGTATTTT.

Worth noting for this clonotype: At one end, the junction sequence differs from germline, possibly due to a read error. This sequence joins TRBV6-6 and TRBJ1-6; TRBD1 is a possible D gene (5 bases). Germline V gene lookup returns CDR1 MNHNY and CDR2 SVGAGI (reference sequence). There are 14 residues in the CDR3. CDR3 nucleotides: TGTGCCGGCAGTTACTATGGGGGAAGTTCACCCCTCCACTTT. This sequence encodes CAGSYYGGSSPLHF.

The rearrangement links TRBV10-3 to TRBJ2-5, with no clear D. There are 14 residues in the CDR3. Germline CDR1 ENHRY, CDR2 SYGVKD. Trimming took 0 bases from V and 5 from J, leaving 10 bases between them. For the CDR3, the DNA is TGTGCCATCAGTGAGTCGGGGATCGGGGAGACCCAGTACTTC. Amino acids: CAISESGIGETQYF.

The J gene is TRBJ2-7, the V gene TRBV27, with D maybe TRBD1 (6 bases). The ends were cut back, 4 bases at V and 4 bases at J, with 14 bases in the middle. This CDR3 is 14 amino acids long. Germline V gene sequence: CDR1 MNHEY, CDR2 SMNVEV (reference sequence). The CDR3 region has the DNA TGTGCCAGCAGTTCAAACAGGGAACAGTACGAGCAGTACTTC. Translating it yields CASSSNREQYEQYF.

The chain is built from TRBV20-1 and TRBJ2-1, with TRBD2 matching 10 bases. Trimming took 6 bases from V and 5 from J; bases not matched to a gene: 10. Germline V gene sequence: CDR1 DFQATT, CDR2 SNEGSKA (reference sequence). This CDR3 is built from 15 residues. The CDR3 nucleotides are TGCAGTGCGGGGTTATCTAGCGGGAGAAACAATGAGCAGTTCTTC. This gives the protein CSAGLSSGRNNEQFF.

This clonotype was seen only a few times. CDR3 loop: CATSDGDYTDTQYF. The DNA for the CDR3 is TGTGCCACCAGTGACGGGGACTACACAGATACGCAGTATTTT. The chain couples TRBV24-1 to TRBJ2-3; 7 nucleotides line up with TRBD2. The CDR3 has 14 amino acids. Germline CDR1 and CDR2: KGHDR and SFDVKD. V was pared by 4 bases and J by 2 bases, with 2 bases of the junction left unmatched.

This clonotype was detected a few times. The chain is built from TRBV7-2 and TRBJ2-5; the D gene is possibly TRBD2 (7 bases). CDR3 length: 15 residues. V was trimmed by 5 bases and J by 5 bases, leaving 18 bases between them. Germline CDR1 and CDR2: SGHTA and FQGNSA. Written as DNA, the CDR3 is TGTGCCAGCAGCCCCACGGGGGGCGCCTGGGAGACCCAGTACTTC. Encoded protein: CASSPTGGAWETQYF.